Below, 22 T cell receptor beta chains from the same sample are listed, as sequenced in a study of neoadjuvant nivolumab and ipilimumab in lung cancer. TCRdb's table, derived via immunoSEQ multiplex PCR, lists solely in-frame clones and lacks some. The profile shows roughly 4,100 clones, over 60% of them singletons. Specimen: peripheral blood, collected after neoadjuvant nivolumab, alone or with ipilimumab, at or shortly before surgery. These receptors came from an adult with non-small cell lung cancer.

The chain couples TRBV11-2 to TRBJ2-1; no clear D. The V end was cut by 0 bases, the J end by 0 bases, with 6 bases between. The CDR3 length is 15 residues. The germline V gene encodes CDR1 SGHAT and CDR2 FQNNGV. The CDR3 loop reads CASSLEVGSYNEQFF. The CDR3 DNA reads TGTGCCAGCAGCTTAGAGGTTGGCTCCTACAATGAGCAGTTCTTC.

V gene TRBV29-1 combines with J gene TRBJ2-3, with unresolved D. Germline V lookup: CDR1 SQVTM, CDR2 ANQGSEA. Trimming removed 4 bases from V and 0 bases from J, with 14 bases in between. The CDR3 sequence is 15 residues long. In DNA form, the CDR3 reads TGCAGCGTTGTGAGAAATGACCGAAGCACAGATACGCAGTATTTT. Translating it yields CSVVRNDRSTDTQYF.

The chain uses TRBV6-6 and TRBJ1-1; D is possibly TRBD1 (6 bases). CDR3 length equals 11 residues. V lost 8 bases, J lost 5 bases, and 9 bases lay in between. The germline V gene has CDR1 MNHNY and CDR2 SVGAGI (reference sequence). The CDR3: CASSQGTEAFF. CDR3 DNA: TGTGCCAGCTCACAGGGAACTGAAGCTTTCTTT.

The chain links TRBV2 to TRBJ2-5; D gene ambiguous. The CDR3 loop spans 12 amino acids. V was shortened by 7 bases and J by 1 base, with 7 bases between the two germline ends. Looked up from germline, CDR1 is SNHLY and CDR2 is FYNNEI. CDR3 protein: CASNRGQETQYF. The CDR3 DNA reads as TGTGCCAGCAACCGTGGCCAAGAGACCCAGTACTTC.

The rearrangement joins TRBV4-1 to TRBJ2-7, with 10 bases matching TRBD1. The ends lost 3 bases at V and 4 bases at J; junction bases unmatched: 6. Germline V gene data show CDR1 as MGHRA and CDR2 as YSYEKL. This CDR3 comprises 15 residues. As DNA, the CDR3 is TGCGCCAGCAGCCACGGACAGGGGGAGGGATACGAGCAGTACTTC. It specifies CASSHGQGEGYEQYF.

The V call is TRBV20-1, the J call TRBJ2-7; D unclear. There are 11 residues in the CDR3. CDR1 and CDR2 (germline): DFQATT, SNEGSKA (reference sequence). V lost 6 bases and J 4 bases, leaving 10 bases between the germline ends. This chain's CDR3 is CSAPAGYEQYF. CDR3 nucleotide sequence: TGCAGTGCGCCAGCCGGTTACGAGCAGTACTTC.

The sample holds a few counts of this clone. This chain uses TRBV6-5 with TRBJ2-3; tentative D call: TRBD2 (7 bases). The CDR3 consists of 14 residues. Germline CDR1 reads MNHEY; CDR2 reads SVGAGI. V was cut by 7 bases and J by 2 bases, with 13 bases left in between. DNA for the CDR3: TGTGCCAGCAATCCCGGGGGGCCCACAGATACGCAGTATTTT. Protein product: CASNPGGPTDTQYF.

The chain employs TRBV11-2 and TRBJ2-1, with 8 bases that match TRBD1. Germline CDR1 reads SGHAT; CDR2 reads FQNNGV. With V trimmed by 6 bases and J by 2 bases, 9 bases remained unmatched. The CDR3 is 16 amino acids. The chain's CDR3 is CASRQGVGAAYNEQFF. CDR3 DNA sequence: TGTGCCAGCAGACAGGGGGTGGGAGCAGCCTACAATGAGCAGTTCTTC.

The chain links TRBV18 to TRBJ1-1; D gene unclear. Trimming cost V 2 bases and J 1 base, with 5 bases left between them. CDR3 length equals 13 residues. The germline V gene has CDR1 KGHSH and CDR2 LQKENI. The CDR3 bases are TGTGCCAGCTCACCAACCTCGAACACTGAAGCTTTCTTT. Translated, it gives CASSPTSNTEAFF.

This clone was seen more than once but under ten times. This chain uses TRBV7-8 with TRBJ2-7; 7 nucleotides agree with TRBD2. From germline, CDR1 is SGHVS and CDR2 FQNEAQ. The CDR3 loop spans 13 amino acids. V dropped 5 bases and J dropped 4; count of bases not matched to a gene: 5. Here the CDR3 DNA reads TGTGCCAGCAGCGACCTCGGGGGGTACGAGCAGTACTTC. Amino acid sequence: CASSDLGGYEQYF.

The J gene is TRBJ2-3, the V gene TRBV11-2; 7 bases are shared with TRBD2. V shed 3 bases, J shed 4 bases, and the junction held 10 bases outside the gene matches. The CDR3 has 16 amino acids. Germline-derived CDR1 and CDR2 are SGHAT and FQNNGV. In DNA, the CDR3 is TGTGCCAGCAGCTTTAGAGCGGGGACGGCCGCAGATACGCAGTATTTT. It specifies CASSFRAGTAADTQYF.

This clone was observed a single time. The V gene is TRBV14, the J gene TRBJ1-1; D ambiguous. V was cut by 0 bases and J by 5 bases, with 7 bases left in between. Germline V gene lookup returns CDR1 SGHDN and CDR2 FVKESK. The CDR3 runs to 13 residues. CDR3 sequence: CASSQEERTEAFF. DNA for the CDR3: TGTGCCAGCAGCCAAGAAGAGAGAACTGAAGCTTTCTTT.

This chain connects TRBV6-5 to TRBJ1-2; D is perhaps TRBD1 (5 bases). The germline gives CDR1 MNHEY, CDR2 SVGAGI. There are 13 residues in the CDR3. Trimming cost V 2 bases and J 8 bases, with 12 bases left between them. CDR3 protein: CASSYHQGRGYTF. The CDR3 DNA follows: TGTGCCAGCAGTTACCATCAGGGTCGCGGCTACACCTTC.

The genes are TRBV6-6 and TRBJ1-3, with a tentative D call TRBD1 (6 bases). Germline CDR1 MNHNY, CDR2 SVGAGI (reference sequence). CDR3 length: 15 residues. V was shortened by 6 bases and J by 0 bases, with 12 bases between the two germline ends. CDR3 DNA: TGTGCCAGCAGGACCGGACAGAGCTCTGGAAACACCATATATTTT. Residues: CASRTGQSSGNTIYF.

The J gene is TRBJ2-2, the V gene TRBV10-3; 7 bases match TRBD2. CDR1 ENHRY and CDR2 SYGVKD come from the germline V gene. The V and J ends lost 0 bases and 5 bases, in that order; junction bases with no gene match: 9. CDR3 size: 17 residues. The CDR3 is CAISESQQRGYTGELFF. The CDR3 DNA reads TGTGCCATCAGTGAGTCCCAACAGCGGGGTTATACCGGGGAGCTGTTTTTT.

V usage is TRBV5-1 and J usage is TRBJ2-2; 7 bases align to TRBD1. Per the germline V gene, CDR1 is SGHRS and CDR2 is YFSETQ. The J segment lost 0 bases and the V segment lost 2 bases, leaving 1 base of the junction unmatched. This CDR3 contains 15 residues. In DNA, the CDR3 is TGCGCCAGCAGCTTACAGGGGACGAACACCGGGGAGCTGTTTTTT. Encoded protein: CASSLQGTNTGELFF.

The rearrangement links TRBV7-2 to TRBJ2-7; D remains ambiguous. Trimming left V 1 base short and J 6 bases short, with 13 bases between. The CDR3 runs to 14 residues. CDR1 SGHTA and CDR2 FQGNSA come from the germline V gene. DNA for the CDR3: TGTGCCAGCAGCTTAGGCCCTCAGTCCCGCGAGCAGTACTTC. Residues: CASSLGPQSREQYF. Drawing the rest from reference TRBV7-2 and TRBJ2-7, the complete variable domain is GAGVSQSPSNKVTEKGKDVELRCDPISGHTALYWYRQSLGQGLEFLIYFQGNSAPDKSGLPSDRFSAERTGGSVSTLTIQRTQQEDSAVYLCASSLGPQSREQYFGPGTRLTVT.

V usage is TRBV25-1 and J usage is TRBJ2-6; D is undetermined. Germline lookup yields CDR1 MGHDK and CDR2 SYGVNS. Trimming took off 3 bases at V and 6 bases at J, with 6 bases between the two ends. The CDR3 sequence is 13 residues long. CDR3 in amino acids: CASSDLSANVLTF. For the CDR3, the DNA is TGTGCCAGCAGTGATCTGTCGGCCAACGTCCTGACTTTC.

This clone occurred a few times. The J gene is TRBJ2-1, the V gene TRBV11-2; 7 bases agree with TRBD2. V lost 2 bases, J lost 6 bases, and 7 bases stayed unmatched. Germline CDR1 reads SGHAT; CDR2 reads FQNNGV. The CDR3 is made up of 15 amino acids. In DNA form, the CDR3 reads TGTGCCAGCAGCTTATACGCGGGAGCATCCAATGAGCAGTTCTTC. Protein sequence: CASSLYAGASNEQFF.

This sequence joins TRBV6-5 and TRBJ2-7; the match to TRBD2 covers 12 bases. Germline lookup yields CDR1 MNHEY and CDR2 SVGAGI. The CDR3 extends over 14 amino acids. Trimming at V came to 7 bases and at J to 6 bases, leaving 7 bases not matched to a gene. The DNA of the CDR3 is TGTGCCAGCACCGGACTAGCGGGAAGGCGCGAGCAGTACTTC. Translating gives CASTGLAGRREQYF.

This clone has only one observation. The J gene is TRBJ2-7, the V gene TRBV19; the match to TRBD2 covers 10 bases. The V gene end was trimmed by 5 bases and the J gene end by 4 bases; junction bases not matched to a gene: 5. Germline V lookup: CDR1 LNHDA, CDR2 SQIVND (reference sequence). The CDR3 is made up of 14 amino acids. DNA for the CDR3: TGTGCCAGTAGTTCGGGACTAGCGATGTACGAGCAGTACTTC. This encodes CASSSGLAMYEQYF.

The chain uses TRBV28 and TRBJ1-1; TRBD1 matches 8 bases. Germline V gene lookup returns CDR1 MDHEN and CDR2 SYDVKM. This CDR3 has 15 amino acids. V dropped 4 bases and J dropped 1; count of bases not matched to a gene: 5. The DNA for the CDR3 is TGTGCCAGCAGTTCCTCAGGGGGCGAGAACACTGAAGCTTTCTTT. Translating gives CASSSSGGENTEAFF.